Below are 15 T cell receptor beta chains sequenced from a single sample in a study of OX40 agonist ivuxolimab in advanced cancers. The repertoire was sequenced with immunoSEQ multiplex PCR; TCRdb's copy has only in-frame clones and lacks some. The sample has over 25,000 clones; around 85% are singletons. This material consisted of CD4+ or CD8+ T cells sorted from blood, taken in a trial of the OX40 agonist ivuxolimab. These receptors came from an adult with an advanced solid tumor such as melanoma, head and neck, liver or kidney cancer.

The J gene is TRBJ2-1, the V gene TRBV7-9; the D call may be TRBD1 or TRBD2 (5 bases each). The germline CDR1 and CDR2 sequences are SEHNR and FQNEAQ (reference sequence). This CDR3 region has 12 residues. The V end was cut by 5 bases, the J end by 10 bases, with 12 bases between. In DNA form, the CDR3 reads TGTGCCAGCAGCCTCCGGGACGTCGAGCAGTTCTTC. Protein sequence: CASSLRDVEQFF.

The chain is built from TRBV11-2 and TRBJ2-1, with D unresolved. The CDR3 is 13 amino acids. From germline, CDR1 is SGHAT and CDR2 FQNNGV. Trimming pared 2 bases from V and 2 bases from J, leaving 4 bases between. The DNA of the CDR3 is TGTGCCAGCAGCTTATTAACCTACAATGAGCAGTTCTTC. Protein product: CASSLLTYNEQFF.

The rearrangement joins TRBV7-9 to TRBJ2-7, with D tentatively TRBD1 (5 bases). Germline assignment: CDR1 SEHNR and CDR2 FQNEAQ (reference sequence). The CDR3 has 14 residues. V shed 10 bases and J shed 6 bases, with 22 bases lying between them. This CDR3 reads CAIDKGRVMSEQYF. The CDR3 nucleotides are TGTGCCATCGATAAGGGCAGGGTGATGAGCGAGCAGTACTTC. The variable domain in full, with the rest retrieved from reference TRBV7-9 and TRBJ2-7, is DTGVSQNPRHKITKRGQNVTFRCDPISEHNRLYWYRQTLGQGPEFLTYFQNEAQLEKSRLLSDRFSAERPKGSFSTLEIQRTEQGDSAMYLCAIDKGRVMSEQYFGPGTRLTVT.

The chain has TRBV7-9 and TRBJ1-2; D remains ambiguous. Looked up from germline, CDR1 is SEHNR and CDR2 is FQNEAQ (reference sequence). The CDR3 covers 14 residues. With 1 base removed from V and 3 bases from J, the gap between germline ends came to 9 bases. CDR3 sequence reads: CASSLGGNYYGYTF. CDR3 nucleotide sequence: TGTGCCAGCAGCTTAGGAGGCAATTACTATGGCTACACCTTC.

The V gene is TRBV4-1, the J gene TRBJ2-5, with TRBD1 matching over 7 bases. The CDR3 is 16 amino acids. V trimming: 3 bases; J trimming: 1 base; junction bases outside the gene matches: 8. Germline V gene lookup returns CDR1 MGHRA and CDR2 YSYEKL. The CDR3 region is CASSQFDRAPQETQYF. In nucleotides, the CDR3 is TGCGCCAGCAGCCAGTTCGACAGGGCCCCCCAAGAGACCCAGTACTTC.

This chain connects TRBV4-2 to TRBJ2-7; no definite D call. CDR3 size: 13 residues. Germline CDR1 LGHNA, CDR2 YNFKEQ. Trimming removed 5 bases from V and 3 bases from J, with 11 bases in between. CDR3: CASSTGPNYEQYF. CDR3 DNA sequence: TGTGCCAGCAGCACCGGGCCGAACTACGAGCAGTACTTC.

The rearrangement joins TRBV5-4 to TRBJ2-7; D is unresolved. V dropped 2 bases and J dropped 1 base, with 7 bases sitting between them. This CDR3 comprises 13 residues. The germline V gene has CDR1 SGHNT and CDR2 YYREEE (reference sequence). DNA for the CDR3: TGTGCCAGCAGCTTTGGTGATTCCTACGAGCAGTACTTC. Translation: CASSFGDSYEQYF.

This clone came up once. The chain has TRBV9 and TRBJ2-7; tentatively, D is TRBD1 (6 bases). CDR3 length equals 14 residues. Germline-derived CDR1 and CDR2 are SGDLS and YYNGEE. Trimming left V 1 base short and J 1 base short, with 9 bases between. CDR3 nucleotides: TGTGCCAGCAGCGTATCACAGGGTTCCTACGAGCAGTACTTC. Translating it yields CASSVSQGSYEQYF. The entire variable domain, with the rest obtained from reference TRBV9 and TRBJ2-7, is as follows: DSGVTQTPKHLITATGQRVTLRCSPRSGDLSVYWYQQSLDQGLQFLIQYYNGEERAKGNILERFSAQQFPDLHSELNLSSLELGDSALYFCASSVSQGSYEQYFGPGTRLTVT.

This clone was seen just once. The rearrangement links TRBV2 to TRBJ2-7, with TRBD2 identical over 12 bases. The CDR3 is 16 residues long. Germline V gene lookup returns CDR1 SNHLY and CDR2 FYNNEI. Trimming at V came to 6 bases and at J to 7 bases, leaving 13 bases not matched to a gene. Written as DNA, the CDR3 is TGTGCCAGCAGCGCCCGGTGGACTAGCGGGATTAGTGAGCAGTACTTC. This encodes CASSARWTSGISEQYF.

This clone was seen a handful of times. The rearrangement uses TRBV6-1 and TRBJ1-1; TRBD1 is a possible D gene (5 bases). The CDR3 runs 13 residues. V was shortened by 5 bases and J by 3 bases, with 10 bases between the two germline ends. The germline V gene encodes CDR1 MNHNS and CDR2 SASEGT. The CDR3 sequence: CASSNQGYTEAFF. CDR3 nucleotide sequence: TGTGCCAGCAGTAATCAGGGTTACACTGAAGCTTTCTTT.

V usage is TRBV11-2 and J usage is TRBJ2-7; tentatively, D is TRBD2 (6 bases). V dropped 6 bases and J dropped 3 bases, with 12 bases sitting between them. The CDR3 totals 13 residues. Germline V gene sequence: CDR1 SGHAT, CDR2 FQNNGV. The CDR3 is CASSSSGGYEQYF. The DNA of the CDR3 is TGTGCCAGCAGTTCCTCCGGGGGCTACGAGCAGTACTTC.

The chain joins TRBV27 to TRBJ2-1; the D gene is possibly TRBD1 (6 bases). The V gene's germline CDR1 is MNHEY and CDR2 SMNVEV (reference sequence). CDR3 size: 18 residues. The V end was cut by 2 bases, the J end by 8 bases, with 25 bases between. As DNA, the CDR3 is TGTGCCAGCAGTTTAAGGGGGTGGGCAGCAACATGGGGCGATGAGCAGTTCTTC. It encodes CASSLRGWAATWGDEQFF.

The V call is TRBV5-1, the J call TRBJ1-1; D is possibly TRBD1 (6 bases). Germline-derived CDR1 and CDR2 are SGHRS and YFSETQ. The V end lost 1 base, the J end lost 5 bases, and 21 bases lay between the germline ends. The CDR3 loop spans 17 amino acids. Here the CDR3 reads CASSLYPGSVQGTEAFF. In DNA, the CDR3 is TGCGCCAGCAGCTTGTATCCAGGGTCGGTTCAGGGGACTGAAGCTTTCTTT.

The chain joins TRBV6-5 to TRBJ2-7; TRBD2 matches at 9 bases. The length of the CDR3 is 15 residues. From germline, CDR1 is MNHEY and CDR2 SVGAGI. V shed 3 bases, J shed 6 bases, and the junction held 9 bases outside the gene matches. This chain's CDR3 is CASSYIAGASFEQYF. In DNA, the CDR3 is TGTGCCAGCAGTTATATAGCGGGAGCGTCTTTCGAGCAGTACTTC.

The chain employs TRBV9 and TRBJ2-7, with TRBD2 identical over 8 bases. V lost 4 bases and J lost 3; bases outside the gene matches: 9. The CDR3 contains 15 residues. Germline values: CDR1 SGDLS, CDR2 YYNGEE. CDR3 coding DNA: TGTGCCAGCAGCCTTAACGGGGGGGCGGTCTACGAGCAGTACTTC. Its translation: CASSLNGGAVYEQYF.